Described below is a single TCR beta chain sequence and its context. Its matching antigen is unknown. Sorted CD4+ subsets: naive, central memory, regulatory, stem cell-like memory (CD45RO/CCR7/CD25/CD127/CD95/CD27 panel). The data derive from a study of beta chain features in type 1 diabetes. Study at large: Similarity in age, gender and cell yields was seen between patients and healthy donors.

Study-level points and caveats: Type 1 diabetes patients showed fewer insertions and more deletions at VDJ junctions. A potential PCR bias toward shorter templates would be equal in patient and control samples.

The CDR3 runs 16 residues. The junction had 5 bases not matched to a gene; V was cut back by 4 bases and J by 2 bases. From germline, CDR1 is PRHDT and CDR2 FYEKMQ (reference sequence). Expressed TCRB transcripts were sequenced, since all the RNA that had been isolated was reverse transcribed. The table came from immunoSEQ multiplex PCR; TCRdb's copy has only in-frame clones and leaves some out. The table has 300,000 to 350,000 clones, about 15% seen once; the top ten hold 5.5% to 7.5%. The chain combines TRBV13 with TRBJ2-2; 9 positions agree with TRBD1. Sequencing used central memory CD4+ T cells from blood. The sequence was collected from a man aged 30-40 years in good health. The chain's CDR3 is CASSSRTGANTGELFF. CDR3 nucleotides: TGTGCCAGCAGCTCTCGGACAGGGGCCAACACCGGGGAGCTGTTTTTT.